The 8 T cell receptor beta chains below all came from one sample that was sequenced in a study of beta chain features in type 1 diabetes. Findings and caveats of the study: All four CD4+ subsets from Type 1 diabetes patients carried moderately but significantly shorter TCRB CDR3s.

No antigen has been assigned to these receptors. Since all of the isolated RNA was reverse transcribed, expressed TCRB transcripts were what got sequenced. Measured with immunoSEQ multiplex PCR; TCRdb has only the in-frame clones, and not every one. Of nearly 350,000 clones listed, 7% to 10% were seen once; the top ten hold around 1%. Sequenced material: central memory CD4+ T cells from blood. The source of these receptors is a man younger than 40 with type 1 diabetes.

This clone was observed a few times. V and J are TRBV19 and TRBJ1-2; perhaps TRBD1 as D (5 bases). The CDR3 runs to 15 residues. The V gene lost 4 bases and the J gene lost 3 bases, with 15 bases spanning the gap. Germline-derived CDR1 and CDR2 are LNHDA and SQIVND (reference sequence). CDR3 region: CASSTPGRPDYGYTF. CDR3 DNA sequence: TGTGCCAGTAGTACTCCGGGACGCCCTGACTATGGCTACACCTTC.

V is TRBV7-2 and J is TRBJ2-5; 12 bases are a match to TRBD2. Germline V CDR1 and CDR2: SGHTA, FQGNSA. V shed 2 bases, J shed 6 bases, and the junction held 4 bases outside the gene matches. This CDR3 has 15 amino acids. The CDR3 coding sequence is TGTGCCAGCAGCTTATCTAGCGGGGGGGGAAAGACCCAGTACTTC. Translated, it gives CASSLSSGGGKTQYF.

The sample holds a few counts of this clone. V and J are TRBV19 and TRBJ2-3; unclear D gene. The CDR3 runs to 15 residues. Trimming cost V 5 bases and J 0 bases, with 12 bases left between them. Per the germline V gene, CDR1 is LNHDA and CDR2 is SQIVND (reference sequence). The CDR3 protein is CASSGSGVSTDTQYF. For the CDR3, the DNA is TGTGCCAGTAGTGGCAGTGGGGTGAGCACAGATACGCAGTATTTT. The variable domain in full, completed from reference TRBV19 and TRBJ2-3, reads DGGITQSPKYLFRKEGQNVTLSCEQNLNHDAMYWYRQDPGQGLRLIYYSQIVNDFQKGDIAEGYSVSREKKESFPLTVTSAQKNPTAFYLCASSGSGVSTDTQYFGPGTRLTVL.

The gene calls are TRBV12-5 and TRBJ2-7; D gene unclear. The germline CDR1 and CDR2 sequences are LGHNT and FRNRAP. The CDR3 spans 14 residues. Trimming took 0 bases from V and 2 from J, leaving 8 bases between them. CDR3 nucleotides: TGTGCTAGTGGTTTGGTAGGCAGTCCCTACGAGCAGTACTTC. Translated, it gives CASGLVGSPYEQYF.

This clone has a handful of counts. Other nucleotide sequences from this sample produce the same CDR3. J is TRBJ2-3 and V is TRBV6-5; weak D call: TRBD2 (6 bases). The ends were cut back, 0 bases at V and 0 bases at J, with 10 bases in the middle. CDR1 and CDR2 from the germline V gene are MNHEY and SVGAGI. The CDR3 length is 16 residues. CDR3 DNA: TGTGCCAGCAGTTACTCCGGGAGAACTAGCACAGATACGCAGTATTTT. This translates into CASSYSGRTSTDTQYF.

This clone showed up just a few times. The chain links TRBV19 to TRBJ2-7, with 9 bases fitting TRBD1. CDR1 is LNHDA, CDR2 SQIVND, per germline (reference sequence). With V trimmed by 4 bases and J by 6 bases, 13 bases remained unmatched. This CDR3 has 16 amino acids. Here the CDR3 DNA reads TGTGCCAGTAGTAACCTACCGGGACAGGGAAGCGCCGAGCAGTACTTC. Protein product: CASSNLPGQGSAEQYF.

The sample holds a few counts of this clone. The CDR3 here is CASSLGHQYSNQPQHF. The CDR3 DNA sequence: TGTGCCAGCAGTTTGGGACACCAGTATAGCAATCAGCCCCAGCATTTT. V gene TRBV6-5 combines with J gene TRBJ1-5, with D possibly being TRBD1 (6 bases). Germline-derived CDR1 and CDR2 are MNHEY and SVGAGI. V gave up 4 bases and J gave up 0 bases, with 13 bases separating them. CDR3 length: 16 residues.

The genes are TRBV2 and TRBJ2-3, with D unclear. The CDR3 spans 14 residues. V was cut by 4 bases and J by 1 base, with 9 bases left in between. Per the germline V gene, CDR1 is SNHLY and CDR2 is FYNNEI. The DNA of the CDR3 is TGTGCCAGCAGTGTGGGCCTAGGCACAGATACGCAGTATTTT. Translating it yields CASSVGLGTDTQYF.